The rows below give T cell receptor beta chains drawn from one sample of a study of cytomegalovirus exposure and HLA in healthy donors. TCRdb's table, derived via immunoSEQ multiplex PCR, lists solely in-frame clones and lacks some. In total, the table holds about 87,000 clones. Sequenced sample: PBMCs. These receptors were obtained from a man aged 45-60 years in good health and CMV-seropositive. The CDR3 runs from the conserved cysteine through the conserved F or W. D genes are given only for firm matches.

len: 13
d_gene: NA
j_gene: TRBJ2-1
v_gene: TRBV7-9
CDR3nt: TGTGCCAGCAGGCTAGGCCACTACAATGAGCAGTTCTTC
CDR3aa: CASRLGHYNEQFF

len: 14
d_gene: NA
j_gene: TRBJ1-1
v_gene: TRBV5-1
CDR3nt: TGCGCCAGCAATGGGAGGGGAGGCACCACTGAAGCTTTCTTT
CDR3aa: CASNGRGGTTEAFF

len: 16
d_gene: TRBD1
j_gene: TRBJ1-2
v_gene: TRBV18
CDR3nt: TGTGCCAGCTCACCAGGGACAGGGGAAGTCAGTTATGGCTACACCTTC
CDR3aa: CASSPGTGEVSYGYTF

len: 13
d_gene: NA
j_gene: TRBJ2-1
v_gene: TRBV6-5
CDR3nt: TGTGCCAGCAGTTACTCTGCAGTAAATGAGCAGTTCTTC
CDR3aa: CASSYSAVNEQFF

len: 15
d_gene: NA
j_gene: TRBJ1-2
v_gene: TRBV10-3
CDR3nt: TGTGCCATCAGTGAGGAGATCCTAGCTAACTATGGCTACACCTTC
CDR3aa: CAISEEILANYGYTF

len: 14
d_gene: TRBD1
j_gene: TRBJ2-1
v_gene: TRBV23-1
CDR3nt: TGCGCCAGCCCCACAGGGGGCGCAGACAATGAGCAGTTCTTC
CDR3aa: CASPTGGADNEQFF

len: 15
d_gene: NA
j_gene: TRBJ2-1
v_gene: TRBV4-3
CDR3nt: TGCGCCAGCAGCCAAGTGCGGAACCTTCCGGATGAGCAGTTCTTC
CDR3aa: CASSQVRNLPDEQFF

len: 13
d_gene: NA
j_gene: TRBJ1-3
v_gene: TRBV11-3
CDR3nt: TGTGCCAGCAGCTTGACAGATGGAAACACCATATATTTT
CDR3aa: CASSLTDGNTIYF

len: 15
d_gene: TRBD1
j_gene: TRBJ2-7
v_gene: TRBV7-9
CDR3nt: TGTGCCAGCAGCTTCGCCGGGACAGGGGCCTACGAGCAGTACTTC
CDR3aa: CASSFAGTGAYEQYF

len: 12
d_gene: NA
j_gene: TRBJ1-1
v_gene: TRBV2
CDR3nt: TGTGCCAGCAAGAATAGGGGGACTGAAGCTTTCTTT
CDR3aa: CASKNRGTEAFF

len: 13
d_gene: TRBD1
j_gene: TRBJ2-3
v_gene: TRBV6-5
CDR3nt: TGTGCCGGCACAGGGGGACATCCAGATACGCAGTATTTT
CDR3aa: CAGTGGHPDTQYF

len: 17
d_gene: NA
j_gene: TRBJ2-5
v_gene: TRBV18
CDR3nt: TGTGCCAGCTCACCATTGGCTAGCGACCACTTTGCGGAGACCCAGTACTTC
CDR3aa: CASSPLASDHFAETQYF

len: 15
d_gene: NA
j_gene: TRBJ2-1
v_gene: TRBV19
CDR3nt: TGTGCCAGTAGTCCTTACCGAGGCTCCTACAATGAGCAGTTCTTC
CDR3aa: CASSPYRGSYNEQFF

len: 14
d_gene: NA
j_gene: TRBJ2-1
v_gene: TRBV5-6
CDR3nt: TGTGCCAGCAGGATGGAGCACGGTTCGGGTGAGCAGTTCTTC
CDR3aa: CASRMEHGSGEQFF

len: 17
d_gene: NA
j_gene: TRBJ2-7
v_gene: TRBV4-3
CDR3nt: TGCGCCAGCAGCCAAGAAGGTGTAAGGACTGGAGGCTACGAGCAGTACTTC
CDR3aa: CASSQEGVRTGGYEQYF

len: 13
d_gene: NA
j_gene: TRBJ1-5
v_gene: TRBV14
CDR3nt: TGTGCCAGCAGCCAAGCGGGAGATCAGCCCCAGCATTTT
CDR3aa: CASSQAGDQPQHF

len: 18
d_gene: TRBD2
j_gene: TRBJ2-3
v_gene: TRBV4-1
CDR3nt: TGCGCCAGCAGCCAAGGATCACTGGGCGGGAGTAGAACAGATACGCAGTATTTT
CDR3aa: CASSQGSLGGSRTDTQYF

len: 15
d_gene: TRBD2
j_gene: TRBJ2-3
v_gene: TRBV29-1
CDR3nt: TGCAGCGTTGGGGGACTAGCGGGCTTCACAGATACGCAGTATTTT
CDR3aa: CSVGGLAGFTDTQYF

len: 13
d_gene: TRBD1
j_gene: TRBJ1-2
v_gene: TRBV5-4
CDR3nt: TGTGCCAGCAGCGTACAGGGGGTCTATGGCTACACCTTC
CDR3aa: CASSVQGVYGYTF

len: 14
d_gene: TRBD1
j_gene: TRBJ1-2
v_gene: TRBV9
CDR3nt: TGTGCCAGCAGCGGCGGACAGGGGATCTATGGCTACACCTTC
CDR3aa: CASSGGQGIYGYTF

len: 14
d_gene: NA
j_gene: TRBJ1-4
v_gene: TRBV2
CDR3nt: TGTGCCAGCAGTAGCCAGGGCCTAAGGGAAAAACTGTTTTTT
CDR3aa: CASSSQGLREKLFF

len: 14
d_gene: TRBD1
j_gene: TRBJ2-7
v_gene: TRBV28
CDR3nt: TGTGCCAGCAGTCACGGCACAGGGGCATACGAGCAGTACTTC
CDR3aa: CASSHGTGAYEQYF

len: 14
d_gene: TRBD1
j_gene: TRBJ2-5
v_gene: TRBV30
CDR3nt: TGTGCCTGGAGTGCGACAGGGGGCATACAGACCCAGTACTTC
CDR3aa: CAWSATGGIQTQYF

len: 17
d_gene: TRBD2
j_gene: TRBJ2-1
v_gene: TRBV7-9
CDR3nt: TGTGCCAGCAGCCCGCCGGGACTAGCGGGAGCAGCAAATGAGCAGTTCTTC
CDR3aa: CASSPPGLAGAANEQFF

len: 14
d_gene: NA
j_gene: TRBJ1-2
v_gene: TRBV11-2
CDR3nt: TGTGCCAGCAGCTTACAACCTACTAACTATGGCTACACCTTC
CDR3aa: CASSLQPTNYGYTF

len: 13
d_gene: TRBD1
j_gene: TRBJ1-2
v_gene: TRBV29-1
CDR3nt: TGCAGCGTCCCGGGGACAGGGGGCGATGGCTACACCTTC
CDR3aa: CSVPGTGGDGYTF

len: 15
d_gene: NA
j_gene: TRBJ1-2
v_gene: TRBV11-2
CDR3nt: TGTGCCAGCAGCTTATTTCCGCCGAGGAGCTATGGCTACACCTTC
CDR3aa: CASSLFPPRSYGYTF

len: 17
d_gene: NA
j_gene: TRBJ1-3
v_gene: TRBV7-6
CDR3nt: TGTGCCAGCAGCAAGGACTCTTTACGCGTCTCAGGCAGGAACATATATTTT
CDR3aa: CASSKDSLRVSGRNIYF

len: 14
d_gene: NA
j_gene: TRBJ2-1
v_gene: TRBV11-3
CDR3nt: TGTGCCAGCAGCTTCTGGGGCGCCTACAATGAGCAGTTCTTC
CDR3aa: CASSFWGAYNEQFF

len: 16
d_gene: NA
j_gene: TRBJ1-5
v_gene: TRBV7-9
CDR3nt: TGTGCCAGCAGCTTAGAATCTGGAGGTGGAACTGTAACCCAGCATTTT
CDR3aa: CASSLESGGGTVTQHF

len: 14
d_gene: NA
j_gene: TRBJ2-5
v_gene: TRBV10-3
CDR3nt: TGTGCCATCAGGAAGGGGGGGTCTGGGGAGACCCAGTACTTC
CDR3aa: CAIRKGGSGETQYF

len: 15
d_gene: NA
j_gene: TRBJ1-5
v_gene: TRBV2
CDR3nt: TGTGCCAGCACCAAAAAATTTGGGGCGAATCAGCCCCAGCATTTT
CDR3aa: CASTKKFGANQPQHF

len: 13
d_gene: NA
j_gene: TRBJ2-1
v_gene: TRBV5-1
CDR3nt: TGCGCCAGCAGCTTCCCGGTTAGCAATGAGCAGTTCTTC
CDR3aa: CASSFPVSNEQFF

len: 15
d_gene: TRBD1
j_gene: TRBJ1-2
v_gene: TRBV5-1
CDR3nt: TGCGCCAGCAGCTTATCCGGGACAGGGGATAATGGCTACACCTTC
CDR3aa: CASSLSGTGDNGYTF

len: 16
d_gene: NA
j_gene: TRBJ2-1
v_gene: TRBV6-5
CDR3nt: TGTGCCAGCAGTTACTCCATAGCCACAACCTACAATGAGCAGTTCTTC
CDR3aa: CASSYSIATTYNEQFF

len: 14
d_gene: TRBD1
j_gene: TRBJ1-5
v_gene: TRBV28
CDR3nt: TGTGCCAGCAGGTCGGGACAGCCAAATCAGCCCCAGCATTTT
CDR3aa: CASRSGQPNQPQHF

len: 12
d_gene: NA
j_gene: TRBJ2-7
v_gene: TRBV4-2
CDR3nt: TGTGCCAGCAGCCAAGCAGGCCGCGAGCAGTACTTC
CDR3aa: CASSQAGREQYF

len: 13
d_gene: NA
j_gene: TRBJ1-2
v_gene: TRBV5-6
CDR3nt: TGTGCCAGCAGCTGGACAGACGACTATGGCTACACCTTC
CDR3aa: CASSWTDDYGYTF

len: 16
d_gene: TRBD1
j_gene: TRBJ1-5
v_gene: TRBV4-2
CDR3nt: TGTGTCAGCAGCCAAGTAGGACAGGGTGTAGTTCAGCCCCAGCATTTT
CDR3aa: CVSSQVGQGVVQPQHF

len: 14
d_gene: NA
j_gene: TRBJ1-1
v_gene: TRBV29-1
CDR3nt: TGCAGCGTAGACAAACAGGGTTATGTCACTGAAGCTTTCTTT
CDR3aa: CSVDKQGYVTEAFF

len: 13
d_gene: TRBD1
j_gene: TRBJ2-3
v_gene: TRBV30
CDR3nt: TGTGCCTGGAGTACAGGGGGCGAAGATACGCAGTATTTT
CDR3aa: CAWSTGGEDTQYF

len: 15
d_gene: NA
j_gene: TRBJ2-2
v_gene: TRBV18
CDR3nt: TGTGCCAGCACTACGCAACGGAGCAACACCGGGGAGCTGTTTTTT
CDR3aa: CASTTQRSNTGELFF

len: 17
d_gene: TRBD1
j_gene: TRBJ1-2
v_gene: TRBV23-1
CDR3nt: TGCGCCAGCAGTCAATCCAGGCCCGGGACAGGGTTGTCCGGCTACACCTTC
CDR3aa: CASSQSRPGTGLSGYTF

len: 15
d_gene: NA
j_gene: TRBJ1-1
v_gene: TRBV7-6
CDR3nt: TGTGCCAGCAGCCTACTCGGACTTTCGAACACTGAAGCTTTCTTT
CDR3aa: CASSLLGLSNTEAFF

len: 13
d_gene: TRBD1
j_gene: TRBJ1-4
v_gene: TRBV4-3
CDR3nt: TGCGCCAGCAGCCGCGACAGGGTGGAAAAACTGTTTTTT
CDR3aa: CASSRDRVEKLFF

len: 15
d_gene: NA
j_gene: TRBJ1-5
v_gene: TRBV27
CDR3nt: TGTGCCAGCAGCCTCACGGGGAATAGCAATCAGCCCCAGCATTTT
CDR3aa: CASSLTGNSNQPQHF

len: 14
d_gene: NA
j_gene: TRBJ1-1
v_gene: TRBV14
CDR3nt: TGTGCCAGCAGCCAAGTGGACAGGAACACTGAAGCTTTCTTT
CDR3aa: CASSQVDRNTEAFF

len: 12
d_gene: NA
j_gene: TRBJ2-1
v_gene: TRBV6-5
CDR3nt: TGTGCCAGCAGTTACTCGAGGAATGAGCAGTTCTTC
CDR3aa: CASSYSRNEQFF

len: 15
d_gene: NA
j_gene: TRBJ2-7
v_gene: TRBV6-6
CDR3nt: TGTGCCAGCAGTTACGGTTCCGGGACTCCGTACGAGCAGTACTTC
CDR3aa: CASSYGSGTPYEQYF

len: 13
d_gene: TRBD1
j_gene: TRBJ2-7
v_gene: TRBV25-1
CDR3nt: TGTGCCAGCAGTGTCCCAGGGGGCTACGAGCAGTACTTC
CDR3aa: CASSVPGGYEQYF

len: 14
d_gene: TRBD2
j_gene: TRBJ2-1
v_gene: TRBV9
CDR3nt: TGTGCCAGCAGTCGACTAGCGGGGGACAATGAGCAGTTCTTC
CDR3aa: CASSRLAGDNEQFF

len: 14
d_gene: NA
j_gene: TRBJ1-3
v_gene: TRBV9
CDR3nt: TGTGCCAGCAGCGTATTCGTATCGGGAAACACCATATATTTT
CDR3aa: CASSVFVSGNTIYF

len: 13
d_gene: NA
j_gene: TRBJ1-1
v_gene: TRBV5-1
CDR3nt: TGCGCCAGCAGCTTGATGCGGCACACTGAAGCTTTCTTT
CDR3aa: CASSLMRHTEAFF